The 18 T cell receptor beta chains in this list originate from one sample, sequenced in a study of T-cell reconstitution after alpha-beta-depleted transplantation in children. Library preparation (for TCRbeta) was performed with unique molecular identifiers. In TCRdb, the PCR reads were re-called with MiXCR into one record per CDR3 protein. The data show more than 15,000 distinct CDR3 sequences, with around 5.8% seen just once and approximately 6.9% held by the top ten. The starting material was PBMCs, obtained before TCRalphabeta/CD19-depleted stem cell transplant. These receptors were obtained from a boy aged 5-17 years with acute lymphoblastic leukemia, due to receive a stem cell transplant.

This clonotype occurred many times. This chain links TRBV11-2 with TRBJ2-3; 14 positions match TRBD2. After removal of 5 bases from V and 0 bases from J, the junction contained 7 bases not matched to a gene. CDR3 length equals 18 residues. From germline, CDR1 is SGHAT and CDR2 FQNNGV. The CDR3 spells CASSDGLAGGSSTDTQYF. The CDR3 nucleotides are TGTGCCAGCAGCGATGGACTAGCGGGAGGATCTAGCACAGATACGCAGTATTTT.

This clonotype showed up many times. The chain has TRBV7-8 and TRBJ1-4, with 9 positions matching TRBD1. The germline V gene has CDR1 SGHVS and CDR2 FQNEAQ. V gave up 6 bases and J gave up 7 bases; unmatched junction bases: 6. The CDR3 is 14 amino acids. DNA of the CDR3: TGTGCCAGCAGAAAGACAGGGGGAGGTGAAAAACTGTTTTTT. It is translated as CASRKTGGGEKLFF.

This clonotype was detected ten times or more. The rearrangement uses TRBV20-1 and TRBJ1-4; D not certain. CDR1 is DFQATT and CDR2 is SNEGSKA in the germline V gene (reference sequence). The CDR3 sequence is 14 residues long. V was shortened by 5 bases and J by 0 bases, with 10 bases between the two germline ends. For the CDR3, the DNA is TGCAGTGCTTCCGGGCCGTCAACTAATGAAAAACTGTTTTTT. It specifies CSASGPSTNEKLFF.

This sequence joins TRBV12-3 or TRBV12-4 and TRBJ1-1; tentatively, D is TRBD1 (5 bases). There are 11 residues in the CDR3. The CDR3 DNA sequence: TGTACCTTCAGTTTGGGGGGTGTAGCTTTCTTT. It encodes CTFSLGGVAFF.

In its sample, this clonotype was seen many times. The chain recombines TRBV4-2 with TRBJ1-3, with D possibly TRBD1 on 6 matching bases. Germline V gives CDR1 LGHNA, CDR2 YNFKEQ. This CDR3 has 18 residues. Trimming cost V 4 bases and J 4 bases, with 23 bases left between them. The CDR3 protein is CASSPGPGGPMLGNTIYF. DNA for the CDR3: TGTGCCAGCAGCCCGGGCCCCGGGGGGCCCATGCTAGGAAACACCATATATTTT.

This clonotype was counted ten times or more. The chain carries TRBV7-9 and TRBJ1-2; a possible D gene is TRBD1 (6 bases). Germline values: CDR1 SEHNR, CDR2 FQNEAQ (reference sequence). The CDR3 loop spans 13 amino acids. V lost 6 bases, J lost 6 bases, and 14 bases lay in between. Here the CDR3 reads CASRDQGMDGYTF. The CDR3 bases are TGTGCCAGCAGGGACCAGGGGATGGATGGCTACACCTTC.

By share, this clonotype ranks as medium-sized (0.01 to 0.1%). The chain joins TRBV7-7 to TRBJ2-5; D not certain. Trimming left V 1 base short and J 6 bases short, with 9 bases between. Germline values: CDR1 SSHAT, CDR2 FNYEAQ (reference sequence). The CDR3 sequence is 13 residues long. CDR3 region: CASSLGDTKTQYF. CDR3 in DNA: TGTGCCAGCAGCTTAGGGGATACGAAGACCCAGTACTTC.

In its sample, this clonotype was seen once. J is TRBJ2-7 and V is TRBV20-1; 7 nucleotides agree with TRBD1. The CDR3 spans 20 residues. CDR1 DFQATT and CDR2 SNEGSKA come from the germline V gene (reference sequence). In DNA form, the CDR3 reads TGCAGCGTCAGGGGCCCTGCGCCGGGACAGCCAAGTATTAGCTCCTACGAGCAGTACTTC. It codes for CSVRGPAPGQPSISSYEQYF.

This clonotype was picked up many times. The V gene is TRBV18, the J gene TRBJ2-2; D gene unclear. V was shortened by 4 bases and J by 0 bases, with 9 bases between the two germline ends. This CDR3 is 15 amino acids long. Germline V gives CDR1 KGHSH, CDR2 LQKENI. For the CDR3, the DNA is TGTGCCAGCTCACTTCCGGAAACGAACACCGGGGAGCTGTTTTTT. This gives the protein CASSLPETNTGELFF.

The genes are TRBV11-1 and TRBJ1-6; D ambiguous. Trimming left V 8 bases short and J 6 bases short, with 8 bases between. This CDR3 spans 12 amino acids. Germline V lookup: CDR1 SGHAT, CDR2 FQDESV (reference sequence). The CDR3 DNA sequence: TGTGCCAGCTGCTATGGTAATTCACCCCTCCACTTT. This codes for CASCYGNSPLHF.

This clonotype has ten or more counts. The chain carries TRBV13 and TRBJ2-7; TRBD2 agrees at 12 bases. V was pared by 6 bases and J by 4 bases, with 4 bases of the junction left unmatched. There are 14 residues in the CDR3. The germline gives CDR1 PRHDT, CDR2 FYEKMQ (reference sequence). The CDR3 reads CASRSTSGGYEQYF. The CDR3 bases are TGTGCCAGCAGGTCGACTAGCGGGGGTTACGAGCAGTACTTC.

By proportion, this clonotype is medium-sized (0.01 to 0.1%). The chain is built from TRBV13 and TRBJ2-1; 9 bases line up with TRBD2. After removal of 6 bases from V and 4 bases from J, the junction contained 7 bases not matched to a gene. Germline CDR1 and CDR2: PRHDT and FYEKMQ (reference sequence). The length of the CDR3 is 15 residues. CDR3 in amino acids: CASRALAGPYNEQFF. The CDR3 DNA reads TGTGCCAGCAGAGCTCTAGCGGGGCCGTACAATGAGCAGTTCTTC.

This clonotype was recorded at least ten times. This chain joins TRBV7-2 and TRBJ2-2; 9 nucleotides agree with TRBD2. The CDR3 is 15 amino acids. In germline, CDR1 is SGHTA, CDR2 FQGNSA. The J segment lost 6 bases and the V segment lost 7 bases, leaving 9 bases of the junction unmatched. The CDR3 nucleotides read TGTGCCAGCAAACCGGGCGGGGGGGCCGCCGGGGAGCTGTTTTTT. Residues: CASKPGGGAAGELFF.

This clonotype came up many times. The chain has TRBV7-6 and TRBJ2-3, with no clear D. This CDR3 contains 13 residues. The germline V gene encodes CDR1 SGHVS and CDR2 FNYEAQ. V was shortened by 3 bases and J by 4 bases, with 8 bases between the two germline ends. The DNA of the CDR3 is TGTGCCAGCAGCTTTGGGGTTTCAGATACGCAGTATTTT. Translating it yields CASSFGVSDTQYF.

Many counts were recorded for this clonotype. V and J are TRBV4-1 and TRBJ1-1; unclear D gene. This CDR3 has 13 amino acids. V gave up 1 base and J gave up 11 bases, with 14 bases separating them. Germline CDR1 reads MGHRA; CDR2 reads YSYEKL. CDR3 bases: TGCGCCAGCAGCCAAGCCCTTTCGATAGTCGCTTTCTTT. This gives the protein CASSQALSIVAFF.

Relative to its sample, this clonotype is medium-sized. V gene TRBV29-1 combines with J gene TRBJ2-3; 14 positions agree with TRBD2. Germline trimming cut 7 bases from V and 4 bases from J; bases unmatched to any gene: 7. Germline CDR1 reads SQVTM; CDR2 reads ANQGSEA. The CDR3 runs to 15 residues. As DNA, the CDR3 is TGCAGCGCTAACGGACTAGCGGGAGGTGCAGATACGCAGTATTTT. Encoded protein: CSANGLAGGADTQYF.

This clonotype was recorded at least ten times. The genes are TRBV7-2 and TRBJ1-2, with D maybe TRBD1 (5 bases). Trimming took off 8 bases at V and 3 bases at J, with 13 bases between the two ends. Germline V gene lookup returns CDR1 SGHTA and CDR2 FQGNSA. CDR3 size: 13 residues. This CDR3 reads CASGGGRDYGYTF. The CDR3 coding sequence is TGTGCCAGCGGGGGGGGAAGAGACTATGGCTACACCTTC.

This clonotype was seen repeatedly, ten times or more. This chain links TRBV7-2 with TRBJ2-2, with D perhaps being TRBD1 or TRBD2 (6 bases each). Looked up from germline, CDR1 is SGHTA and CDR2 is FQGNSA. Trimming took off 2 bases at V and 6 bases at J, with 16 bases between the two ends. The CDR3 extends over 16 amino acids. CDR3 amino acids: CASSLYAQGGSGELFF. The CDR3 DNA follows: TGTGCCAGCAGCTTATACGCACAGGGAGGCTCCGGGGAGCTGTTTTTT.